The 19 T cell receptor beta chains in this list originate from one sample, sequenced in a study of vaccination and CD4 T cells after COVID-19 (dated by TCRdb to the early 2020s). These receptors have no identified antigens. Interpreted using the paper, the treatment or condition label stands for: roughly 10-day PBMC culture with coronavirus spike peptide pools or control peptides (ViraFEST assay). Libraries were constructed by PCR. These reads were obtained on an Illumina iSeq 100. At the Johns Hopkins FTIC core, DNA from the cultured CD4+ T cells underwent TCR sequencing with the Oncomine TCR Beta short-read assay. Clones were called with MiXCR by TCRdb after fastp trimmed the public reads at Q25, and only in-frame beta chains were retained. One record per CDR3 amino acid sequence lists the most common genes and DNA. In this sample the table shows roughly 16,000 distinct CDR3 sequences, roughly 25% of which occur a single time. The ten largest clones add up to under 30% of the sample.

Sequencing was done on a sample of cultured CD4+ T cells from blood. The receptors shown here come from a human donor with COVID-19.

The chain joins TRBV11-3 to TRBJ2-3; tentative D call: TRBD2 (6 bases). Germline V CDR1 and CDR2: SGHNT, YENEEA. The CDR3 is made up of 15 amino acids. Trimming stripped 5 bases from V and 3 bases from J, with 15 bases between. Here the CDR3 DNA reads TGTGCCAGCAGCCCCCCGGAGGGTGTTACAGATACGCAGTATTTT. This codes for CASSPPEGVTDTQYF.

The V call is TRBV7-6, the J call TRBJ2-3; the D gene is possibly TRBD1 (6 bases). V dropped 5 bases and J dropped 1 base, with 13 bases sitting between them. This CDR3 contains 15 residues. Germline-derived CDR1 and CDR2 are SGHVS and FNYEAQ. The CDR3 bases are TGTGCCAGCAGCCGAGGACAGCGTGGCACAGATACGCAGTATTTT. The encoded protein is CASSRGQRGTDTQYF.

This clonotype has more than one count but fewer than ten. The chain uses TRBV2 and TRBJ2-5; TRBD2 is a possible D gene (6 bases). There are 15 residues in the CDR3. Between the trimmed V and J ends, which lost 6 bases and 1 base, there was a span of 15 bases. The V gene's germline CDR1 is SNHLY and CDR2 FYNNEI. This chain's CDR3 is CASSPRGRGQETQYF. The CDR3 DNA is TGTGCCAGCAGCCCCCGAGGGCGGGGCCAAGAGACCCAGTACTTC.

This clonotype was detected only once. V is TRBV10-3 and J is TRBJ1-4; TRBD1 might be the D (5 bases). The CDR3 has 15 amino acids. V lost 0 bases and J lost 8, with 13 bases in between. Germline CDR1 is ENHRY and CDR2 is SYGVKD. CDR3 in DNA: TGTGCCATCAGTGAGTCGATTGGGGGAGGCGAAAAACTGTTTTTT. Amino acid sequence: CAISESIGGGEKLFF.

The chain combines TRBV23-1 with TRBJ2-3; D perhaps matches TRBD1 (5 bases). TRBV23-1 is noted as an ORF with a role that remains uncertain. The CDR3 length is 12 residues. The germline V and J ends were trimmed by 8 bases and 1 base, with 7 bases remaining between them. The CDR3 coding sequence is TGCGCCAGCGGCAGGGGCACAGATACGCAGTATTTT. The encoded protein is CASGRGTDTQYF.

The gene calls are TRBV5-4 and TRBJ1-1; D gene unclear. This CDR3 spans 12 amino acids. Trimming pared 0 bases from V and 4 bases from J, leaving 4 bases between. The germline CDR1 and CDR2 sequences are SGHNT and YYREEE (reference sequence). CDR3 protein: CASSLDSTEAFF. In DNA, the CDR3 is TGTGCCAGCAGCTTGGACAGCACTGAAGCTTTCTTT.

The rearrangement links TRBV6-1 to TRBJ1-5; 7 bases match TRBD1. J lost 4 bases, V lost 10 bases, and 7 bases had no gene match. The germline gives CDR1 MNHNS, CDR2 SASEGT. The CDR3 runs to 13 residues. The CDR3 here is CATTGASNQPQHF. The CDR3 nucleotides are TGTGCCACCACAGGGGCCTCAAATCAGCCCCAGCATTTT.

The chain is built from TRBV5-4 and TRBJ1-1; possible D gene TRBD1, 6 bases. Germline assignment: CDR1 SGHNT and CDR2 YYREEE (reference sequence). This CDR3 region has 17 residues. Trimming left V 0 bases short and J 1 base short, with 16 bases between. DNA of the CDR3: TGTGCCAGCAGCTTGGGGGGCAGGGGTGGTGCGAACACTGAAGCTTTCTTT. This codes for CASSLGGRGGANTEAFF. Based on the CDR3 plus reference TRBV5-4 and TRBJ1-1, the full variable domain is ETGVTQSPTHLIKTRGQQVTLRCSSQSGHNTVSWYQQALGQGPQFIFQYYREEENGRGNFPPRFSGLQFPNYSSELNVNALELDDSALYLCASSLGGRGGANTEAFFGQGTRLTVV.

This clonotype has a handful of counts. V and J are TRBV7-2 and TRBJ1-1; D not certain. V was shortened by 1 base and J by 10 bases, with 10 bases between the two germline ends. This CDR3 contains 12 residues. Germline-derived CDR1 and CDR2 are SGHTA and FQGNSA. The CDR3 DNA sequence: TGTGCCAGCAGCTTAGATTCATTTGTAGCTTTCTTT. The encoded protein is CASSLDSFVAFF.

This clonotype was seen a few times. The chain employs TRBV6-5 and TRBJ1-3; D unclear. V lost 4 bases, J lost 2 bases, and 6 bases lay in between. Germline CDR1 and CDR2: MNHEY and SVGAGI. This CDR3 region has 13 residues. CDR3 sequence reads: CASSSGTGNTIYF. CDR3 sequence (DNA): TGTGCCAGCAGTTCGGGGACTGGAAACACCATATATTTT.

By proportion, this clonotype is medium-sized (0.01 to 0.1%). The gene calls are TRBV20-1 and TRBJ1-2; 7 nucleotides agree with TRBD1. After removal of 3 bases from V and 2 bases from J, the junction contained 3 bases not matched to a gene. This CDR3 spans 13 amino acids. Germline V gene data show CDR1 as DFQATT and CDR2 as SNEGSKA (reference sequence). CDR3 sequence reads: CSASDRENYGYTF. The CDR3 DNA sequence: TGCAGTGCTAGCGACAGGGAAAACTATGGCTACACCTTC.

The rearrangement links TRBV12-3 or TRBV12-4 to TRBJ2-2, with D uncertain. V lost 7 bases and J lost 3, with 3 bases in between. This CDR3 spans 11 amino acids. CDR3 bases: TGTGCCAGCAAAGACACCGGGGAGCTGTTTTTT. Amino acids: CASKDTGELFF.

A word on this clonotype: At one of its ends the junction is not consistent with the germline gene, which may arise from a read error. For the CDR3, the DNA is TGTGCCACCAGCCGAGGCGGGAACTATGGCTACACCTTC. The encoded protein is CATSRGGNYGYTF. The V gene is TRBV7-2, the J gene TRBJ1-2; no reliable D call. Per germline, CDR1 SGHTA and CDR2 FQGNSA. The CDR3 runs 13 residues.

This clonotype was picked up a small number of times. The chain carries TRBV11-2 and TRBJ2-5; D may be TRBD2 (5 bases). The CDR3 is 17 residues long. Germline V gene data show CDR1 as SGHAT and CDR2 as FQNNGV. Between the trimmed V and J ends, which lost 5 bases and 2 bases, there was a span of 21 bases. This chain's CDR3 is CASSDGTRGQRQETQYF. CDR3 nucleotides: TGTGCCAGCAGCGACGGCACCCGGGGTCAGAGACAAGAGACCCAGTACTTC.

In its sample, this clonotype was seen a few times. This chain uses TRBV7-2 with TRBJ2-7; no definite D call. Trimming took off 1 base at V and 4 bases at J, with 5 bases between the two ends. The germline V gene encodes CDR1 SGHTA and CDR2 FQGNSA. The CDR3 loop spans 12 amino acids. The CDR3 bases are TGTGCCAGCAGCTTAGAGTGGTACGAGCAGTACTTC. It translates to CASSLEWYEQYF.

The genes are TRBV7-2 and TRBJ1-1; D remains unclear. This CDR3 has 15 residues. The V and J ends lost 2 bases and 6 bases respectively, with 16 bases between them. Per the germline V gene, CDR1 is SGHTA and CDR2 is FQGNSA. In nucleotides, the CDR3 is TGTGCCAGCAGCTTATTGCAGGTCGGGATGGCTGAAGCTTTCTTT. As protein: CASSLLQVGMAEAFF. Full variable domain (rest looked up from reference TRBV7-2 and TRBJ1-1): GAGVSQSPSNKVTEKGKDVELRCDPISGHTALYWYRQSLGQGLEFLIYFQGNSAPDKSGLPSDRFSAERTGGSVSTLTIQRTQQEDSAVYLCASSLLQVGMAEAFFGQGTRLTVV.

This clonotype was recorded a few times. V and J are TRBV20-1 and TRBJ2-3; 9 nucleotides match TRBD2. The germline V gene has CDR1 DFQATT and CDR2 SNEGSKA (reference sequence). The CDR3 length is 16 residues. V lost 1 base to trimming and J lost 3 bases; unmatched junction nucleotides: 8. The CDR3 sequence is CSARGVAGEGTDTQYF. DNA of the CDR3: TGCAGTGCTAGAGGGGTAGCGGGGGAGGGGACAGATACGCAGTATTTT.

Comment on this clonotype: The junction shows a germline mismatch at one end, possibly a read error. The CDR3 sequence is CANSAQGQKNSPLHF. CDR3 DNA: TGTGCCAATAGTGCCCAGGGACAGAAGAATTCACCCCTCCACTTT. The rearrangement joins TRBV19 to TRBJ1-6, with 7 bases matching TRBD1. The germline gives CDR1 LNHDA, CDR2 SQIVND (reference sequence). This CDR3 is 15 amino acids long.

This clonotype was seen more than once but under ten times. The V and J genes are TRBV11-3 and TRBJ2-7; 9 positions match TRBD1. The CDR3 extends over 12 amino acids. Per germline, CDR1 SGHNT and CDR2 YENEEA. Trimming took 0 bases from V and 10 from J; bases not matched to a gene: 1. In nucleotides, the CDR3 is TGTGCCAGCAGCTTAGAGGGACAGGGTCAGTACTTC. This translates into CASSLEGQGQYF.